This T cell receptor beta chain was captured in a study of cytotoxic CD8 clonotypes in ibrutinib-treated CLL. Clones were read by immunoSEQ multiplex PCR, and TCRdb kept only the in-frame ones, dropping some. The sample lists fewer than 300,000 clones; roughly four fifths were seen once. This clone appeared a few times. The antigen remains undetermined. Study conclusions and caveats: Sampling times (in sustained-remission versus progressing patients) were not the same. Clonality increased at ibrutinib response, then returned toward baseline at progression.

CDR3 length: 13 amino acids. Looked up from germline, CDR1 is MGHRA and CDR2 is YSYEKL. V lost 5 bases, J lost 5 bases, and 4 bases stayed unmatched. This TCR was sampled from a human donor with chronic lymphocytic leukemia. The chain is built from TRBV4-1 and TRBJ2-5, with 8 nucleotides matching TRBD1. Here the sequenced sample was PBMCs, taken at disease progression, from a patient treated with ibrutinib. The CDR3 coding sequence is TGCGCCAGCAGCGAGGGACAGGCTGAGACCCAGTACTTC. As protein: CASSEGQAETQYF.